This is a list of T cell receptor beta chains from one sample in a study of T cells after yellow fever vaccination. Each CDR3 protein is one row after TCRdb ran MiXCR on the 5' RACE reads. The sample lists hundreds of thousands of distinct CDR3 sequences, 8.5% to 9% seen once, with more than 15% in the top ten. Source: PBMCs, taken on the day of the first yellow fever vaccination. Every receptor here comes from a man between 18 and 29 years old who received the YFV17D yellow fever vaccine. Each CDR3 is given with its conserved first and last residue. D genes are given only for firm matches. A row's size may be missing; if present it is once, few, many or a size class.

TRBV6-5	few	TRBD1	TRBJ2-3	CASSYSGIPQGAGDTQYF	TGTGCCAGCAGTTACTCGGGAATCCCACAGGGGGCAGGAGATACGCAGTATTTT
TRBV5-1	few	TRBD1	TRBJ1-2	CASSLAEGTGAANYGYTF	TGCGCCAGCAGCTTGGCCGAGGGGACAGGGGCAGCTAACTATGGCTACACCTTC
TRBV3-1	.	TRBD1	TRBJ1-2	CASSLTDRAFYGYTF	TGTGCCAGCAGCCTAACGGACAGGGCGTTCTATGGCTACACCTTC
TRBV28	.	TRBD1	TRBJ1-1	CASSWTGMNTEAFF	TGTGCCAGCAGTTGGACAGGGATGAACACTGAAGCTTTCTTT
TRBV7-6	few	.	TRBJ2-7	CASSLVRDKEQYF	TGTGCCAGCAGCTTAGTAAGGGACAAAGAGCAGTACTTC
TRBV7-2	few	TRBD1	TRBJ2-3	CASSLGDSVITDTQYF	TGTGCCAGCAGCCTCGGGGACAGCGTGATTACAGATACGCAGTATTTT
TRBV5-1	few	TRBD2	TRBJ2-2	CASRIAGGANTGELFF	TGCGCCAGCAGAATTGCGGGGGGGGCGAACACCGGGGAGCTGTTTTTT
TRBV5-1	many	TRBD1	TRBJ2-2	CASSLGQGNTGELFF	TGCGCCAGCAGCTTGGGACAGGGGAACACCGGGGAGCTGTTTTTT
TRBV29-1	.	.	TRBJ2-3	CSVEGPEGKQYF	TGCAGCGTTGAAGGCCCCGAGGGGAAGCAGTATTTT
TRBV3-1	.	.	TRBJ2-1	CASSQAGAGQGFYNEQFF	TGTGCCAGCAGCCAAGCGGGAGCGGGCCAGGGATTCTACAATGAGCAGTTCTTC
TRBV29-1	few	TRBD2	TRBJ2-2	CSVELASGGPNTGELFF	TGCAGCGTTGAATTGGCGAGCGGGGGACCGAACACCGGGGAGCTGTTTTTT
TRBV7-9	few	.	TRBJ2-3	CASRSAGLAYF	TGTGCCAGCAGGAGCGCAGGACTCGCGTATTTT
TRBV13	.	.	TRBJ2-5	CASSRLGGAQETQYF	TGTGCCAGCAGCCGCCTCGGAGGGGCCCAAGAGACCCAGTACTTC
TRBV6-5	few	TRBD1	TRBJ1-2	CASSYSASGGRGYTF	TGTGCCAGCAGTTACTCGGCGTCAGGGGGACGGGGCTACACCTTC
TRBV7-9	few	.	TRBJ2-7	CASSPQGFAYEQYF	TGTGCCAGCAGCCCGCAGGGGTTCGCCTACGAGCAGTACTTC
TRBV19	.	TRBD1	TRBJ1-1	CASSTQGQGNTEAFF	TGTGCCAGTAGTACACAGGGACAGGGGAACACTGAAGCTTTCTTT
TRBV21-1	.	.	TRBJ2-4	CASSPGQGLAKNIQYF	TGTGCCAGCAGCCCGGGGCAGGGACTAGCCAAAAACATTCAGTACTTC
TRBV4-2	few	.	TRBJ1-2	CASSQDYTFYTF	TGTGCCAGCAGCCAAGACTACACCTTCTACACCTTC
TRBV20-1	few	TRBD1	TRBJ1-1	CSARRDRGITEAFF	TGCAGTGCTAGAAGGGACAGGGGTATCACTGAAGCTTTCTTT
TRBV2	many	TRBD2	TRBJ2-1	CASRGLAGVGDEQFF	TGTGCCAGCAGGGGACTAGCGGGTGTGGGGGATGAGCAGTTCTTC
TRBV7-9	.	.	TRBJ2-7	CASSLIGTYEQYF	TGTGCCAGCAGCTTAATAGGGACCTACGAGCAGTACTTC
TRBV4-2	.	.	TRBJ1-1	CASSQVASRYTEAFF	TGTGCCAGCAGCCAAGTGGCCAGTCGGTACACTGAAGCTTTCTTT
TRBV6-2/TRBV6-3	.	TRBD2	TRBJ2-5	CASSLLAGSLETQYF	TGTGCCAGCAGTCTACTAGCGGGATCTTTAGAGACCCAGTACTTC
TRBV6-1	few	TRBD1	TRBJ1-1	CASNQGGMNTEAFF	TGTGCCAGCAACCAGGGGGGGATGAACACTGAAGCTTTCTTT
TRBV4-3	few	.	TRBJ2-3	CASSQVIGPKWGDTQYF	TGCGCCAGCAGCCAAGTAATCGGGCCCAAGTGGGGAGATACGCAGTATTTT
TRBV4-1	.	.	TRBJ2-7	CASSRRTTDYEQYF	TGCGCCAGCAGCCGTCGGACTACCGACTACGAGCAGTACTTC
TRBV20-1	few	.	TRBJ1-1	CSARGDGNTEAFF	TGCAGTGCTAGAGGGGACGGGAACACTGAAGCTTTCTTT
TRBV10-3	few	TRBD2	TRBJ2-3	CAISESTASGVYTDTQYF	TGTGCCATCAGTGAGTCGACGGCTAGCGGGGTCTACACAGATACGCAGTATTTT
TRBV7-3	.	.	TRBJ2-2	CASRSGTGELFF	TGTGCCAGCCGATCGGGGACCGGGGAGCTGTTTTTT
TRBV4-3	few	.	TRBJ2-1	CASSQGELLSYNEQFF	TGCGCCAGCAGCCAAGGGGAACTTCTCTCCTACAATGAGCAGTTCTTC
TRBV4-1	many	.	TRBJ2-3	CASSQKSGTDTQYF	TGCGCCAGCAGCCAAAAGTCGGGCACAGATACGCAGTATTTT
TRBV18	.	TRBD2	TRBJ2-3	CASPAPGLGRDTQYF	TGTGCCAGCCCAGCACCAGGACTAGGCAGAGATACGCAGTATTTT
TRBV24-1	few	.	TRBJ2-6	CATGRDGGANVLTF	TGTGCCACCGGGCGTGACGGAGGGGCCAACGTCCTGACTTTC
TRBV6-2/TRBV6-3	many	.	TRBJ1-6	CASSTLSTPSPLHF	TGTGCCAGCAGTACACTCTCGACCCCTTCACCCCTCCACTTT
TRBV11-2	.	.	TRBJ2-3	CASSLSSAGTDTQYF	TGTGCCAGCAGCCTGTCTAGCGCTGGCACAGATACGCAGTATTTT
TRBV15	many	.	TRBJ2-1	CATSRVLGPYNEQFF	TGTGCCACCAGCAGAGTATTAGGCCCATACAATGAGCAGTTCTTC
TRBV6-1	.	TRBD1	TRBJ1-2	CASSQTGGVGYTF	TGTGCCAGCAGCCAAACAGGGGGAGTTGGCTACACCTTC
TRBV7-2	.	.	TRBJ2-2	CASSLSGPTNTGELFF	TGTGCCAGCAGCTTATCCGGACCTACGAACACCGGGGAGCTGTTTTTT
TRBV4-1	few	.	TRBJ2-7	CASSQDMTDVEQYF	TGCGCCAGCAGCCAAGATATGACCGACGTCGAGCAGTACTTC
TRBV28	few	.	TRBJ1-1	CATSWTVGSRTEAFF	TGTGCCACCTCCTGGACGGTGGGTTCCCGAACTGAAGCTTTCTTT
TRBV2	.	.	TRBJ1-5	CASSEQGMSNQPQHF	TGTGCCAGCAGTGAACAGGGAATGAGCAATCAGCCCCAGCATTTT
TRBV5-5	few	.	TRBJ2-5	CASRDQDGRETQYF	TGTGCCAGCAGAGATCAGGACGGAAGAGAGACCCAGTACTTC
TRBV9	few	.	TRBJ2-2	CASSVLGDTGELFF	TGTGCCAGCAGCGTTCTGGGAGACACCGGGGAGCTGTTTTTT
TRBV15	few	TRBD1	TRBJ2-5	CATSTDRETTQYF	TGTGCCACCAGCACGGACAGGGAAACGACCCAGTACTTC
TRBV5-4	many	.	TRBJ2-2	CASSGMITGELFF	TGTGCCAGCAGCGGGATGATCACCGGGGAGCTGTTTTTT
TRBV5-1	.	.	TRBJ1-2	CASSWEGDGYTF	TGCGCCAGCAGTTGGGAAGGCGATGGCTACACCTTC
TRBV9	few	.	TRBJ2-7	CASSVAPRDYEQYF	TGTGCCAGCAGCGTAGCTCCGAGAGACTACGAGCAGTACTTC
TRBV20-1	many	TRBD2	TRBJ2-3	CSARLAGVDTQYF	TGCAGTGCTCGACTAGCGGGGGTCGATACGCAGTATTTT